This T cell receptor beta chain was documented in a study of beta chain features in type 1 diabetes (dated by TCRdb to the late 2010s). General notes on the study: No differences in mean age, gender distribution, total cell number or subset yield were found between patients and healthy donors. In the study, TCRB repertoires of sorted circulating CD4+ T cell subsets from recently diagnosed type 1 diabetes patients were compared with those of matched healthy donors. Across all samples, 107,917,701 sorted cells were examined, and cell number per subset correlated strongly with RNA yield. Regulatory and stem cell-like memory subsets were isolated from only 8 patients and roughly eight healthy donors, whereas naive and central memory subsets came from all 30 or so donors. Broader findings and caveats from the paper: The naive, central memory and regulatory TCRB repertoires appeared to resemble one another more closely among patients than among healthy donors. Shorter templates might have been favored by PCR, but patient and control samples were amplified and corrected together, so both groups would have been affected equally by any skew. Because the HLA sub-analyses included only small numbers of individuals, any influence of HLA type on TCRB rearrangement was left unresolved. At VDJ recombination sites, type 1 diabetes patients had fewer insertions and more deleted nucleotides, which implies abnormalities in thymic rearrangement. Because cDNA was sequenced instead of genomic DNA, activated cells with high expression could be over-represented, although the groups did not differ in activation or CD3 levels. Type 1 diabetes patients showed a moderate but significant shortening of TCRB CDR3 length in all four CD4+ subsets.

Of note for this clone: Its antigen is not yet known. No much larger clone exists at a distance of one base, and base qualities are not known.

From the cysteine up to the phenylalanine, the CDR3 has a length of 13 residues. The retained sequence is limited to the CDR3, 39 bases, with the frame set at the first base. V ends up 7 bases short and J 4 bases short, with an unmatched junction base count of 3. In the germline V gene, CDR1 corresponds to SNHLY and CDR2 to FYNNEI. From each donor, a single peripheral blood sample of 100 to 150 mL on average was drawn into heparinised tubes. Naive, central memory, regulatory and stem cell-like memory CD4+ T cells were sorted on a BD FACSAria II using a panel including CD45RO, CCR7, CD25, CD127, CD95 and CD27. Purity was above 98% for every sorted population. Right away, PBMCs were isolated by Lymphoprep density gradient centrifugation and were stained directly, with no culture step. To minimize batch effects, samples were stained and sorted in pairs, one healthy donor with one patient per experiment.

The entire isolated RNA was reverse transcribed using the High Capacity cDNA Reverse Transcription Kit, and thus expressed TCRB transcripts were sequenced. Naive, central memory and regulatory T cell samples underwent deep immunoSEQ sequencing, averaging around 3.7 million total reads per sample. Sorted cells were lysed in RLT buffer and RNA was extracted with DNase-treated RNeasy Micro or Mini kits, depending on cell number. Each cell subset was processed on its own to prevent cross-contamination, while patient and healthy donor samples were processed together. TCRB sequences were amplified from cDNA with the immunoSEQ multiplex PCR, producing 87-bp fragments spanning the CDR3 region. Amplicons were sequenced on the Illumina HiSeq platform. The original pipeline was this. Synthetic template baselines were used to correct PCR bias computationally, reads within Hamming distance 2 were collapsed, and singletons that could not be merged were discarded. Reads were aligned against IMGT so that V, D and J genes, CDR3 length and insertions or deletions at six rearrangement sites could be assigned. Clonotype counts were normalized to sorted cell number within each subset before computing true diversity and Gini coefficients with the tcR R package. The overlap coefficient, calculated on TCRB nucleotide sequences, was used to measure repertoire sharing. What TCRdb holds here is the immuneACCESS table cut down to in-frame rearrangements. Part of the clones is not present; checked against another copy, under half of the missing clones reflect an unresolved V gene, and the others are unexplained. V, J and clone size were drawn from that table, and D and trimming were deduced from the DNA. Within this sample are around 160,000 clones, with roughly 9% of them counted one time only. Together, the top ten hold 0.7% of the sample.

Rearrangement joined TRBV2 to TRBJ2-2, with 7 junctional bases fitting TRBD1. The source of this sequence is a woman in her twenties or thirties with type 1 diabetes. What was sequenced was central memory CD4+ T cells from blood. The sequence in DNA is TGTGCCAGCAATCGGGACAGCACCGGGGAGCTGTTTTTT. The encoded protein is CASNRDSTGELFF.